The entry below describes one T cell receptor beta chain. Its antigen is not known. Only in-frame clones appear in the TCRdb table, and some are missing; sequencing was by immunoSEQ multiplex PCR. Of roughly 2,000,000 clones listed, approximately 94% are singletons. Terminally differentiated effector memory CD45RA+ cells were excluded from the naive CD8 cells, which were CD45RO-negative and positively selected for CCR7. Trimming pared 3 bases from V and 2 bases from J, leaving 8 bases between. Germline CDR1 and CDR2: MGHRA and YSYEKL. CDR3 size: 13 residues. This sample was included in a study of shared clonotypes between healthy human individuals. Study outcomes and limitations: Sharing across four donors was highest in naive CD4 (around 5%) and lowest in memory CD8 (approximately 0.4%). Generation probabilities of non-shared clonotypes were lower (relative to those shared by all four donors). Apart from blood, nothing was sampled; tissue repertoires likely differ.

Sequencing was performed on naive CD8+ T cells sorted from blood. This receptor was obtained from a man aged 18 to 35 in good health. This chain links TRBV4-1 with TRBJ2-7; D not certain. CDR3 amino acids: CASSHSRAYEQYF. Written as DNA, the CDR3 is TGCGCCAGCAGCCACTCACGGGCCTACGAGCAGTACTTC.